This is a list of T cell receptor beta chains from one sample in a study of CD8 T cells in Susac syndrome. A single record per CDR3 protein comes from TCRdb applying MiXCR to the immunoSEQ multiplex PCR reads. Of 150,000 to 160,000 distinct CDR3 sequences listed, roughly 96% are singletons. The sample comprised CD4+ T cells from PBMCs. The receptors here all came from a human donor with Susac syndrome. Each CDR3 is given with its conserved first and last residue. The D gene is left open where the match is weak. Size is omitted from some rows. Given values are once, few, many or a class for expanded clones.

abundance: NA
v_gene: TRBV4-2
d_gene: TRBD2
j_gene: TRBJ2-3
CDR3aa: CASRRGTSTDTQYF
CDR3nt: TGTGCCAGCAGGCGGGGGACTAGCACAGATACGCAGTATTTT

abundance: NA
v_gene: TRBV4-2
d_gene: NA
j_gene: TRBJ1-1
CDR3aa: CASSLSRSDLSEAFF
CDR3nt: TGTGCCAGCAGCCTCTCCCGTTCGGATTTAAGTGAAGCTTTCTTT

abundance: NA
v_gene: TRBV9
d_gene: NA
j_gene: TRBJ2-3
CDR3aa: CASSVVQRGGTDTQYF
CDR3nt: TGTGCCAGCAGCGTAGTCCAGCGCGGAGGTACAGATACGCAGTATTTT

abundance: NA
v_gene: TRBV11-2
d_gene: NA
j_gene: TRBJ1-5
CDR3aa: CASSLDTGRNQPQHF
CDR3nt: TGTGCCAGCAGCTTAGACACAGGGCGGAATCAGCCCCAGCATTTT

abundance: NA
v_gene: TRBV25-1
d_gene: NA
j_gene: TRBJ1-4
CDR3aa: CASAGGDEKLFF
CDR3nt: TGTGCCAGCGCCGGCGGGGATGAAAAACTGTTTTTT

abundance: NA
v_gene: TRBV5-1
d_gene: TRBD1
j_gene: TRBJ1-1
CDR3aa: CASSLKQGDTEAFF
CDR3nt: TGCGCCAGCAGCTTGAAACAGGGGGACACTGAAGCTTTCTTT

abundance: NA
v_gene: TRBV2
d_gene: NA
j_gene: TRBJ1-5
CDR3aa: CASEASYNQPQHF
CDR3nt: TGTGCCAGCGAGGCATCTTACAATCAGCCCCAGCATTTT

abundance: NA
v_gene: TRBV12-3/TRBV12-4
d_gene: TRBD1
j_gene: TRBJ2-5
CDR3aa: CASRDRAEETQYF
CDR3nt: TGTGCCAGCCGGGACAGGGCCGAAGAGACCCAGTACTTC

abundance: NA
v_gene: TRBV12-3/TRBV12-4
d_gene: NA
j_gene: TRBJ2-3
CDR3aa: CASSPPQYF
CDR3nt: TGTGCCAGCAGTCCACCGCAGTATTTT

abundance: NA
v_gene: TRBV5-1
d_gene: NA
j_gene: TRBJ1-6
CDR3aa: CASRLTPWNSPLHF
CDR3nt: TGCGCCAGCAGGTTGACACCTTGGAATTCACCCCTCCACTTT

abundance: NA
v_gene: TRBV15
d_gene: NA
j_gene: TRBJ1-5
CDR3aa: CATSRDGQGSQPQHF
CDR3nt: TGTGCCACCAGCAGAGACGGCCAAGGTAGTCAGCCCCAGCATTTT

abundance: NA
v_gene: TRBV5-4
d_gene: TRBD2
j_gene: TRBJ2-3
CDR3aa: CASSLSSGGPTDTQYF
CDR3nt: TGTGCCAGCAGCTTGTCTAGCGGGGGCCCCACAGATACGCAGTATTTT

abundance: once
v_gene: TRBV7-7
d_gene: NA
j_gene: TRBJ2-5
CDR3aa: CASSFGGEGTQYF
CDR3nt: TGTGCCAGCAGCTTTGGGGGCGAGGGGACCCAGTACTTC

abundance: NA
v_gene: TRBV12-3/TRBV12-4
d_gene: NA
j_gene: TRBJ2-3
CDR3aa: CASRPVGADTQYF
CDR3nt: TGTGCCAGCAGACCCGTAGGGGCAGATACGCAGTATTTT

abundance: NA
v_gene: TRBV14
d_gene: TRBD2
j_gene: TRBJ2-1
CDR3aa: CASSQWTSGLGSYNEQFF
CDR3nt: TGTGCCAGCAGCCAATGGACTAGCGGCTTGGGATCGTACAATGAGCAGTTCTTC

abundance: NA
v_gene: TRBV25-1
d_gene: TRBD1
j_gene: TRBJ2-7
CDR3aa: CASSGDRGSLSSYEQYF
CDR3nt: TGTGCCAGCAGTGGAGACAGGGGCTCACTCAGCTCCTACGAGCAGTACTTC

abundance: NA
v_gene: TRBV29-1
d_gene: NA
j_gene: TRBJ1-1
CDR3aa: CSVDRGRWVTEAFF
CDR3nt: TGCAGCGTTGATAGAGGCAGGTGGGTCACTGAAGCTTTCTTT

abundance: NA
v_gene: TRBV20-1
d_gene: TRBD2
j_gene: TRBJ2-3
CDR3aa: CSATSGADTQYF
CDR3nt: TGCAGTGCCACTAGCGGGGCGGATACGCAGTATTTT

abundance: NA
v_gene: TRBV7-9
d_gene: NA
j_gene: TRBJ2-2
CDR3aa: CASSSSYTGELFF
CDR3nt: TGTGCCAGCAGCTCCTCCTACACCGGGGAGCTGTTTTTT

abundance: NA
v_gene: TRBV15
d_gene: NA
j_gene: TRBJ1-3
CDR3aa: CATKAAGGNTIYF
CDR3nt: TGTGCCACCAAGGCGGCCGGGGGAAACACCATATATTTT

abundance: NA
v_gene: TRBV6-6
d_gene: NA
j_gene: TRBJ1-1
CDR3aa: CAAAWGGQMNTEAFF
CDR3nt: TGTGCCGCGGCGTGGGGCGGACAGATGAACACTGAAGCTTTCTTT

abundance: NA
v_gene: TRBV2
d_gene: NA
j_gene: TRBJ2-6
CDR3aa: CASSHLGLADSFNSGANVLTF
CDR3nt: TGTGCCAGCAGTCATCTGGGGCTCGCTGACAGCTTTAACTCTGGGGCCAACGTCCTGACTTTC

abundance: once
v_gene: TRBV7-8
d_gene: NA
j_gene: TRBJ2-7
CDR3aa: CASSLEQGTYEQYF
CDR3nt: TGTGCCAGCAGCTTAGAGCAGGGGACCTACGAGCAGTACTTC

abundance: NA
v_gene: TRBV18
d_gene: NA
j_gene: TRBJ1-5
CDR3aa: CASSPSSDRAHQPQHF
CDR3nt: TGTGCCAGCTCACCAAGCTCGGACCGCGCACATCAGCCCCAGCATTTT

abundance: once
v_gene: TRBV2
d_gene: NA
j_gene: TRBJ2-7
CDR3aa: CASTSGLTIAYEQYF
CDR3nt: TGTGCCAGCACCTCAGGCCTGACTATAGCTTACGAGCAGTACTTC

abundance: NA
v_gene: TRBV20-1
d_gene: TRBD2
j_gene: TRBJ2-7
CDR3aa: CSATLVDSGRPYEQYF
CDR3nt: TGCAGTGCTACCCTCGTCGATAGCGGGCGTCCCTACGAGCAGTACTTC

abundance: NA
v_gene: TRBV25-1
d_gene: TRBD1
j_gene: TRBJ1-6
CDR3aa: CASSAGQGASPLHF
CDR3nt: TGTGCCAGCAGTGCCGGACAGGGAGCTTCACCCCTCCACTTT

abundance: NA
v_gene: TRBV7-3
d_gene: TRBD1
j_gene: TRBJ1-1
CDR3aa: CASSSGGQNTEAFF
CDR3nt: TGTGCCAGCAGCTCAGGGGGACAGAACACTGAAGCTTTCTTT

abundance: NA
v_gene: TRBV18
d_gene: NA
j_gene: TRBJ1-4
CDR3aa: CASSPNSRVDEKLFF
CDR3nt: TGTGCCAGCTCACCGAATTCAAGGGTTGACGAAAAACTGTTTTTT

abundance: NA
v_gene: TRBV20-1
d_gene: TRBD2
j_gene: TRBJ2-5
CDR3aa: CSARTSGYQETQYF
CDR3nt: TGCAGTGCTAGGACTAGCGGATACCAAGAGACCCAGTACTTC

abundance: NA
v_gene: TRBV29-1
d_gene: TRBD2
j_gene: TRBJ2-5
CDR3aa: CSVESLAAETQYF
CDR3nt: TGCAGCGTTGAGTCTCTAGCGGCGGAAACCCAGTACTTC

abundance: NA
v_gene: TRBV20-1
d_gene: NA
j_gene: TRBJ1-1
CDR3aa: CSAPKLNTEAFF
CDR3nt: TGCAGTGCCCCTAAACTGAACACTGAAGCTTTCTTT

abundance: NA
v_gene: TRBV6-5
d_gene: NA
j_gene: TRBJ1-2
CDR3aa: CASSYSGPAGGYTF
CDR3nt: TGTGCCAGCAGTTACTCGGGTCCGGCGGGTGGCTACACCTTC

abundance: NA
v_gene: TRBV7-9
d_gene: TRBD2
j_gene: TRBJ2-3
CDR3aa: CASSATSGGTDTQYF
CDR3nt: TGTGCCAGCAGCGCAACTAGCGGGGGAACAGATACGCAGTATTTT

abundance: NA
v_gene: TRBV7-9
d_gene: NA
j_gene: TRBJ2-3
CDR3aa: CASQRSDTQYF
CDR3nt: TGTGCCAGCCAAAGGTCGGATACGCAGTATTTT

abundance: NA
v_gene: TRBV20-1
d_gene: TRBD2
j_gene: TRBJ2-7
CDR3aa: CSATGGAGYEQYF
CDR3nt: TGCAGTGCTACCGGGGGGGCCGGGTACGAGCAGTACTTC

abundance: NA
v_gene: TRBV12-3/TRBV12-4
d_gene: NA
j_gene: TRBJ1-2
CDR3aa: CASSLEQQSF
CDR3nt: TGTGCCAGCAGTTTGGAGCAACAGAGCTTC

abundance: NA
v_gene: TRBV20-1
d_gene: TRBD1
j_gene: TRBJ1-6
CDR3aa: CSARYDRVNSPLHF
CDR3nt: TGCAGTGCTAGATACGACAGGGTAAATTCACCCCTCCACTTT

abundance: NA
v_gene: TRBV21-1
d_gene: NA
j_gene: TRBJ2-5
CDR3aa: CEGALKETQYF
CDR3nt: TGTGAGGGCGCGCTTAAAGAGACCCAGTACTTC

abundance: NA
v_gene: TRBV20-1
d_gene: NA
j_gene: TRBJ1-1
CDR3aa: CSARDRYTEAFF
CDR3nt: TGCAGTGCCCGAGACAGGTACACTGAAGCTTTCTTT

abundance: NA
v_gene: TRBV11-2
d_gene: TRBD2
j_gene: TRBJ2-1
CDR3aa: CASSSLRRGGNEQFF
CDR3nt: TGTGCCAGCAGCTCTCTCCGACGGGGGGGCAATGAGCAGTTCTTC

abundance: NA
v_gene: TRBV9
d_gene: TRBD2
j_gene: TRBJ2-7
CDR3aa: CASTGGAVGYEQYF
CDR3nt: TGTGCCAGCACGGGGGGGGCCGTGGGGTACGAGCAGTACTTC

abundance: NA
v_gene: TRBV15
d_gene: NA
j_gene: TRBJ2-3
CDR3aa: CATSRGSVTDTQYF
CDR3nt: TGTGCCACCAGCAGAGGTTCCGTTACAGATACGCAGTATTTT

abundance: NA
v_gene: TRBV20-1
d_gene: NA
j_gene: TRBJ1-1
CDR3aa: CSARPGAREAFF
CDR3nt: TGCAGTGCTAGACCAGGGGCAAGGGAAGCTTTCTTT

abundance: NA
v_gene: TRBV3-1
d_gene: NA
j_gene: TRBJ2-5
CDR3aa: CASSPRDRGKTQYF
CDR3nt: TGTGCCAGCAGCCCCCGGGACCGCGGAAAGACCCAGTACTTC

abundance: NA
v_gene: TRBV12-3/TRBV12-4
d_gene: NA
j_gene: TRBJ1-5
CDR3aa: CASRLGGNQPQHF
CDR3nt: TGTGCCAGCAGGTTGGGGGGCAATCAGCCCCAGCATTTT

abundance: NA
v_gene: TRBV15
d_gene: NA
j_gene: TRBJ2-5
CDR3aa: CATSRDPLGGETQYF
CDR3nt: TGTGCCACCAGCAGAGATCCCCTAGGCGGGGAGACCCAGTACTTC

abundance: NA
v_gene: TRBV3-1
d_gene: NA
j_gene: TRBJ2-5
CDR3aa: CASSQSTGRQETQYF
CDR3nt: TGTGCCAGCAGCCAATCAACAGGGCGCCAAGAGACCCAGTACTTC

abundance: NA
v_gene: TRBV9
d_gene: TRBD1
j_gene: TRBJ2-7
CDR3aa: CASSGDREVYEQYF
CDR3nt: TGTGCCAGCAGCGGGGACAGGGAAGTCTACGAGCAGTACTTC

abundance: NA
v_gene: TRBV29-1
d_gene: TRBD1
j_gene: TRBJ2-1
CDR3aa: CSVGTGYNEQFF
CDR3nt: TGCAGCGTAGGGACAGGGTACAATGAGCAGTTCTTC

abundance: NA
v_gene: TRBV7-9
d_gene: NA
j_gene: TRBJ2-7
CDR3aa: CASSPQGQGPNEQYF
CDR3nt: TGTGCCAGCAGCCCCCAGGGGCAGGGCCCCAACGAGCAGTACTTC

abundance: once
v_gene: TRBV13
d_gene: NA
j_gene: TRBJ2-7
CDR3aa: CASRGGPTTYEQYF
CDR3nt: TGTGCCTCGCGCGGGGGCCCTACTACCTACGAGCAGTACTTC

abundance: NA
v_gene: TRBV5-4
d_gene: NA
j_gene: TRBJ1-6
CDR3aa: CASSSGSTEVLHF
CDR3nt: TGTGCCAGCAGCTCCGGATCCACCGAGGTCCTCCACTTT

abundance: NA
v_gene: TRBV25-1
d_gene: NA
j_gene: TRBJ1-3
CDR3aa: CASSDGTASENTIYF
CDR3nt: TGTGCCAGCAGTGACGGGACCGCCTCTGAAAACACCATATATTTT

abundance: NA
v_gene: TRBV5-1
d_gene: TRBD1
j_gene: TRBJ1-5
CDR3aa: CASRPGTAGNQPQHF
CDR3nt: TGCGCCAGCAGGCCTGGGACAGCGGGCAATCAGCCCCAGCATTTT

abundance: NA
v_gene: TRBV9
d_gene: NA
j_gene: TRBJ2-5
CDR3aa: CASSVWGTQETQYF
CDR3nt: TGTGCCAGCAGCGTGTGGGGGACTCAAGAGACCCAGTACTTC

abundance: NA
v_gene: TRBV5-1
d_gene: TRBD1
j_gene: TRBJ1-6
CDR3aa: CASSLEEGAISPLHF
CDR3nt: TGCGCCAGCAGCTTGGAGGAGGGGGCGATCTCACCCCTCCACTTT